A selection of T cell receptor beta chains follows, all from one sample in a study of T cell changes during pregnancy in multiple sclerosis. Using immunoSEQ multiplex PCR, the repertoire was profiled, and TCRdb retains in-frame clones only, with some absent. The sample includes tens of thousands of clones, nearly 90% of them seen just once. Sample: peripheral blood, taken in the first trimester of pregnancy. The receptors shown here come from a female donor with multiple sclerosis, enrolled in a pregnancy study. CDR3s include the opening cysteine and the closing phenylalanine or tryptophan. Each record gives: CDR3 DNA, CDR3 protein, V gene, D gene, J gene, clone size. D genes are given only for firm matches. For some rows the clone size is stated as once, few or many, or as a class when expanded; others skip it.

DNA: TGTGCCAGCAGCCCAGGACAGGTAGCTTTGGGGCAGTACTTC; CDR3: CASSPGQVALGQYF; V: TRBV28; D: TRBD1; J: TRBJ2-7; size: once
DNA: TGTGCCAGTAGTGGACAGGGTTCTCTCTCTGGCTACACCTTC; CDR3: CASSGQGSLSGYTF; V: TRBV19; D: TRBD1; J: TRBJ1-2; size: -
DNA: TGTGCCAGCAGACGACAGGGGCGAGTCGAAAAACTGTTTTTT; CDR3: CASRRQGRVEKLFF; V: TRBV7-2; D: TRBD1; J: TRBJ1-4; size: -
DNA: TGTGCTAGTGGTTTGTTGGGGGGACGCAATGAGCAGTTCTTC; CDR3: CASGLLGGRNEQFF; V: TRBV12-5; D: -; J: TRBJ2-1; size: -
DNA: TGTGCCAGCAGTGAAGCAGGGGTAACAAACATTCAGTACTTC; CDR3: CASSEAGVTNIQYF; V: TRBV6-1; D: -; J: TRBJ2-4; size: -
DNA: TGTGCCAGCAGCCGAGCGTGGGGGACTAGCGGGAGGCCGTCCTACGAGCAGTACTTC; CDR3: CASSRAWGTSGRPSYEQYF; V: TRBV14; D: TRBD2; J: TRBJ2-7; size: -
DNA: TGTGCCAGCAGGGTGCAGGGCGTAGAGACCCAGTACTTC; CDR3: CASRVQGVETQYF; V: TRBV27; D: -; J: TRBJ2-5; size: once
DNA: TGTGCCATCAGTGACCTGGCTAGCGGAATTTACGAGCAGTACTTC; CDR3: CAISDLASGIYEQYF; V: TRBV10-3; D: TRBD2; J: TRBJ2-7; size: -
DNA: TGCGCCAGCAGCTTGGCGACTCACTACGAGCAGTACTTC; CDR3: CASSLATHYEQYF; V: TRBV5-1; D: -; J: TRBJ2-7; size: -
DNA: TGTGCCAGCAGCTTGGGAGTCGGCGGGAGTATCTATGAGCAGTTCTTC; CDR3: CASSLGVGGSIYEQFF; V: TRBV5-4; D: TRBD2; J: TRBJ2-1; size: -
DNA: TGTGCCAGCAGTGAAAAGTTAGAGACAGTGGGCAATCAGCCCCAGCATTTT; CDR3: CASSEKLETVGNQPQHF; V: TRBV6-1; D: -; J: TRBJ1-5; size: -
DNA: TGTGCCAGCAGCTTAGGAAGGGCGGGGACTAGCGGGCCAGGGGGGCAGTTCTTC; CDR3: CASSLGRAGTSGPGGQFF; V: TRBV7-6; D: TRBD2; J: TRBJ2-1; size: -
DNA: TGTGCCAGCAGCAATAGCGGGTTCGGGAATGAGCAGTTCTTC; CDR3: CASSNSGFGNEQFF; V: TRBV6-4; D: TRBD2; J: TRBJ2-1; size: -
DNA: TGCGCCAGCAGCAGATCCGGGACAGGGGGCAGCGAGCAGTACTTC; CDR3: CASSRSGTGGSEQYF; V: TRBV5-1; D: TRBD1; J: TRBJ2-7; size: -
DNA: TGTGCCAGCAGCTTAGCGGGAGTGACGGCAGATACGCAGTATTTT; CDR3: CASSLAGVTADTQYF; V: TRBV7-9; D: -; J: TRBJ2-3; size: few
DNA: TGTGCCATCAGTGACCCGACTAGCGGGAGGACAGATACGCAGTATTTT; CDR3: CAISDPTSGRTDTQYF; V: TRBV10-3; D: TRBD2; J: TRBJ2-3; size: -
DNA: TGTGCCAGCAGTTCCCTAGCGGGAGGGCCCTCCGGGGAGCTGTTTTTT; CDR3: CASSSLAGGPSGELFF; V: TRBV28; D: TRBD2; J: TRBJ2-2; size: -
DNA: TGTGCCAGTAACGAGGGGGCCTGGAACACTGAAGCTTTCTTT; CDR3: CASNEGAWNTEAFF; V: TRBV19; D: TRBD1; J: TRBJ1-1; size: -
DNA: TGTGCCAGCAGCTTAGCTGGGACAGGTCGAGAGACCCAGTACTTC; CDR3: CASSLAGTGRETQYF; V: TRBV7-2; D: TRBD1; J: TRBJ2-5; size: -
DNA: TGTGCCAGCAGCTCTCTAGCAGCCCCCTATGGCTACACCTTC; CDR3: CASSSLAAPYGYTF; V: TRBV14; D: -; J: TRBJ1-2; size: -
DNA: TGTGCCAGGAACGGGACAGCTTATCAGCCCCAGCATTTT; CDR3: CARNGTAYQPQHF; V: TRBV28; D: TRBD1; J: TRBJ1-5; size: -
DNA: TGCGCCAGCAGGCGGGATAACTATGGCTACACCTTC; CDR3: CASRRDNYGYTF; V: TRBV5-1; D: -; J: TRBJ1-2; size: -
DNA: TGTGCCAGCTCACCAGAGAATCAGCCCCAGCATTTT; CDR3: CASSPENQPQHF; V: TRBV18; D: -; J: TRBJ1-5; size: few
DNA: TGTGCCAGCAGACTAGGCACTCGGGATGAAGCTTTCTTT; CDR3: CASRLGTRDEAFF; V: TRBV7-9; D: -; J: TRBJ1-1; size: -
DNA: TGTGCCAGCAGTGTACAGGGGGGGAACACTGAAGCTTTCTTT; CDR3: CASSVQGGNTEAFF; V: TRBV6-6; D: TRBD1; J: TRBJ1-1; size: -
DNA: TGCGCCAGCAGGGCGGAGGGGATCCAAGAGACCCAGTACTTC; CDR3: CASRAEGIQETQYF; V: TRBV5-1; D: -; J: TRBJ2-5; size: once
DNA: TGCGCCAGCAGCATCCAGACAAGCTACGAGCAGTACTTC; CDR3: CASSIQTSYEQYF; V: TRBV5-1; D: -; J: TRBJ2-7; size: -
DNA: TGCGCCAGCAGCCAACATGCCGGGACAGCTTCTTACAATGAGCAGTTCTTC; CDR3: CASSQHAGTASYNEQFF; V: TRBV4-1; D: TRBD1; J: TRBJ2-1; size: -
DNA: TGCGCCAGCAACCTGGGACTAGCGGACACCGGGGAGCTGTTTTTT; CDR3: CASNLGLADTGELFF; V: TRBV5-1; D: TRBD2; J: TRBJ2-2; size: -
DNA: TGTGCCTGGAGTGCCGAGGGCCTCCTATTAGCAGGCAACAATGAGCAGTTCTTC; CDR3: CAWSAEGLLLAGNNEQFF; V: TRBV30; D: -; J: TRBJ2-1; size: -
DNA: TGCGCCAGCAGCTTTTTTGAGGGATGTTTCTTC; CDR3: CASSFFEGCFF; V: TRBV5-1; D: -; J: TRBJ2-1; size: -
DNA: TGTGCCAGCACAAAGGGGTGGCCCACTGAAGCTTTCTTT; CDR3: CASTKGWPTEAFF; V: TRBV28; D: -; J: TRBJ1-1; size: few
DNA: TGTGCCAGCAGTGTACAGGGCTACACCTTC; CDR3: CASSVQGYTF; V: TRBV2; D: -; J: TRBJ1-2; size: -
DNA: TGTGCCAGTAGTCCAGGACCGGGACAGGGGACATATGGCAATCAGCCCCAGCATTTT; CDR3: CASSPGPGQGTYGNQPQHF; V: TRBV19; D: TRBD1; J: TRBJ1-5; size: -
DNA: TGTGCTAGTGGTTTGGGCCTAGCGGGAGTGAGTTCCTACGAGCAGTACTTC; CDR3: CASGLGLAGVSSYEQYF; V: TRBV12-5; D: TRBD2; J: TRBJ2-7; size: -
DNA: TGTGCCAGCAGCTCTCGCCACGGGACAGGTAACTACAATGAGCAGTTCTTC; CDR3: CASSSRHGTGNYNEQFF; V: TRBV11-2; D: TRBD1; J: TRBJ2-1; size: once
DNA: TGTGCCAGCAGTGAAGAGTTGGGACTAGCGGTATACAATGAGCAGTTCTTC; CDR3: CASSEELGLAVYNEQFF; V: TRBV2; D: TRBD2; J: TRBJ2-1; size: -
DNA: TGTGCCAGCAGTCGGACAGTTGGTGAAAAACTGTTTTTT; CDR3: CASSRTVGEKLFF; V: TRBV6-6; D: -; J: TRBJ1-4; size: -
DNA: TGTGCCAGCAGCTTGGGGGCGTGGGACAGGGGACGCGAGCAGTACTTC; CDR3: CASSLGAWDRGREQYF; V: TRBV5-4; D: TRBD1; J: TRBJ2-7; size: -